This T cell receptor (beta chain) was identified during a study of shared T cell receptors in the human thymus. V was trimmed by 2 bases and J by 0 bases, leaving 11 bases between them. This CDR3 has 16 residues. Germline CDR1 is SEHNR and CDR2 is FQNEAQ (reference sequence). In its sample, this clone was seen once. Measured with immunoSEQ multiplex PCR; TCRdb has only the in-frame clones, and not every one. Found here are about 380,000 clones, 85% to 95% of them singletons; the top ten hold approximately 0.02%. This TCR came from a human donor. The sequenced sample was thymocytes. The chain links TRBV7-9 to TRBJ2-4; TRBD2 might be the D (6 bases). CDR3 sequence (DNA): TGTGCCAGCAGCTTACCAGTAGCGGTAGCCAAAAACATTCAGTACTTC. It codes for CASSLPVAVAKNIQYF.